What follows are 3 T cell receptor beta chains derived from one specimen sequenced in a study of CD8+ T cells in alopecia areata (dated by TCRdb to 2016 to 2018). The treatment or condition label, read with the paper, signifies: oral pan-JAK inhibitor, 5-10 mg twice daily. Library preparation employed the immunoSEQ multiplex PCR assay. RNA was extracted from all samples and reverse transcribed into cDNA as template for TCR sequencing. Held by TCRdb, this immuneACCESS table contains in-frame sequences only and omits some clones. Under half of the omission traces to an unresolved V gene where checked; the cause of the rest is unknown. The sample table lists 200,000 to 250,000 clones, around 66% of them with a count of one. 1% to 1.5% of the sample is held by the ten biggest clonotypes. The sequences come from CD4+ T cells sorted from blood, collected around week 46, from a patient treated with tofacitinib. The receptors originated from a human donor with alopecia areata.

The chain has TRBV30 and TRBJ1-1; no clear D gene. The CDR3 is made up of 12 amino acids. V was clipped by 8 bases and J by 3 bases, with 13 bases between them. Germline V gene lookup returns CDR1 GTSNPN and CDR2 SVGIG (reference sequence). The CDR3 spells CAPGGGHTEAFF. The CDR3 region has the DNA TGTGCCCCGGGCGGCGGGCACACTGAAGCTTTCTTT.

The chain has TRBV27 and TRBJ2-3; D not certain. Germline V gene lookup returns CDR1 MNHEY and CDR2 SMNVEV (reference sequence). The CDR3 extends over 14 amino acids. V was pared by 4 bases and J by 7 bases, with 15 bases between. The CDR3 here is CASSYSPKGNTQYF. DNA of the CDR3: TGTGCCAGCAGTTACAGCCCTAAAGGGAATACGCAGTATTTT.

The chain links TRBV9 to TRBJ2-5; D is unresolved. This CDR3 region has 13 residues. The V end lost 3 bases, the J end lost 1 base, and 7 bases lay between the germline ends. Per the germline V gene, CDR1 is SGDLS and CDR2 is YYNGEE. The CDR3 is CASSAGFQETQYF. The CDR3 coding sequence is TGTGCCAGCAGCGCCGGGTTCCAAGAGACCCAGTACTTC.